Listed here are 30 T cell receptor beta chains from one sample, sequenced in a study of read filtering for tumor transcriptome and immune sequencing. From roughly 400 ng of RNA, a library with molecular barcoded alpha/delta and beta/gamma adaptors was made. TCRdb re-called the reads through MiXCR, storing one row per CDR3 protein. The repertoire holds fewer than 75,000 distinct CDR3 sequences, with under 25% as singletons. The specimen was a population of CD138-negative cells sorted from bone marrow. The receptors originated from a donor aged 40 or older with multiple myeloma.

The rearrangement links TRBV12-3 or TRBV12-4 to TRBJ1-5, with TRBD1 matching 7 bases. The CDR3 loop spans 14 amino acids. The J segment lost 2 bases and the V segment lost 7 bases, leaving 5 bases of the junction unmatched. DNA of the CDR3: TGTGCCAGCAACGAGGGGGCCGGCAATCAGCCCCAGCATTTT. Protein product: CASNEGAGNQPQHF.

The V call is TRBV7-9, the J call TRBJ1-1; a possible D gene is TRBD1 (6 bases). Looked up from germline, CDR1 is SEHNR and CDR2 is FQNEAQ (reference sequence). Deletions cut 4 bases from V and 3 bases from J, with 9 bases between. CDR3 length equals 13 residues. DNA of the CDR3: TGTGCCAGCAGCTATAGGGGGGACACTGAAGCTTTCTTT. It yields the protein CASSYRGDTEAFF. The full variable domain, rest sourced from reference TRBV7-9 and TRBJ1-1, is DTGVSQNPRHKITKRGQNVTFRCDPISEHNRLYWYRQTLGQGPEFLTYFQNEAQLEKSRLLSDRFSAERPKGSFSTLEIQRTEQGDSAMYLCASSYRGDTEAFFGQGTRLTVV.

Regarding this clonotype: It may be a read error: a sequence one base away is much more abundant. The chain combines TRBV12-3 or TRBV12-4 with TRBJ2-1; D possibly uses TRBD1 or TRBD2 (6 bases each). This CDR3 has 15 residues. The CDR3 region has the DNA TGTGCCAGCACGCGGGACATAAGCTCCTACAGTGAGCAGTTCTTC. Its protein is CASTRDISSYSEQFF.

Concerning this clonotype: A much larger clone sits a single nucleotide away, making a read error possible. The V and J genes are TRBV9 and TRBJ2-1; 7 bases are a match to TRBD2. In germline, CDR1 is SGDLS, CDR2 YYNGEE. The CDR3 consists of 15 residues. The V segment lost 6 bases and the J segment 2 bases; nucleotides outside the gene matches: 8. CDR3 residues: CASTPGGSPYNEQFF. CDR3 bases: TGTGCCAGCACCCCTGGCGGGAGCCCCTACAATGAGCAGTTCTTC.

A word on this clonotype: This may come from a read error, since a much larger clone is one base off. Because the CDR3 is missing its conserved closing phenylalanine or tryptophan, this is likely a read error. This chain connects TRBV29-1 to TRBJ1-2; D unclear. With 7 bases removed from V and 1 base from J, the gap between germline ends came to 16 bases. The length of the CDR3 is 14 residues. From germline, CDR1 is SQVTM and CDR2 ANQGSEA. The CDR3 is CSAFLRGLNYGYTS. The CDR3 DNA follows: TGCAGCGCCTTTCTCCGAGGACTTAACTATGGCTACACCTCC.

This clonotype was counted at least ten times. V usage is TRBV28 and J usage is TRBJ2-3; 7 positions match TRBD2. CDR3 length: 16 residues. V lost 4 bases to trimming and J lost 2 bases; unmatched junction nucleotides: 9. Germline V gene sequence: CDR1 MDHEN, CDR2 SYDVKM. CDR3 bases: TGTGCCAGCAGTTCCCCATGGGGGGGGGACACAGATACGCAGTATTTT. Protein: CASSSPWGGDTDTQYF.

This clonotype was observed many times. The chain links TRBV14 to TRBJ2-1; 9 bases match TRBD2. The CDR3 consists of 15 residues. The junction had 7 bases not matched to a gene; V was cut back by 5 bases and J by 5 bases. Germline V CDR1 and CDR2: SGHDN, FVKESK. The CDR3 nucleotides read TGTGCCAGCAGCTCGATAGCGGGAGCTGACAATGAGCAGTTCTTC. Translating it yields CASSSIAGADNEQFF.

This clonotype was observed at least ten times. The chain has TRBV7-8 and TRBJ2-7; 7 bases are a match to TRBD1. The CDR3 is 14 amino acids. Germline V gene lookup returns CDR1 SGHVS and CDR2 FQNEAQ. The J segment lost 4 bases and the V segment lost 5 bases, leaving 8 bases of the junction unmatched. Here the CDR3 DNA reads TGTGCCAGCAGCCCCCAAGAGGGGGCGTACGAGCAGTACTTC. Translated, it gives CASSPQEGAYEQYF.

This clonotype was observed many times. The junction and the germline gene differ at one end; a read error may be behind it. The genes are TRBV7-7 and TRBJ2-5; no reliable D call. Germline V gene lookup returns CDR1 SSHAT and CDR2 FNYEAQ (reference sequence). The CDR3 runs to 13 residues. The DNA for the CDR3 is TGTGCTAGCAGCTTACTTGTCCAAGAGACCCAGTACTTC. Amino acid sequence: CASSLLVQETQYF. Complete variable domain (other parts from reference TRBV7-7 and TRBJ2-5): GAGVSQSPRYKVTKRGQDVTLRCDPISSHATLYWYQQALGQGPEFLTYFNYEAQPDKSGLPSDRFSAERPEGSISTLTIQRTEQRDSAMYRCASSLLVQETQYFGPGTRLLVL.

This clonotype was detected ten times or more. V usage is TRBV21-1 and J usage is TRBJ2-1; the table's D gene call, TRBD1, was not cross checked with the DNA. TRBV21-1 is tagged as a pseudogene. This CDR3 spans 16 amino acids. This chain's CDR3 is CASSEVNRGKNNEQFF. In nucleotides, the CDR3 is TGTGCCAGCAGCGAAGTGAACAGGGGGAAAAACAATGAGCAGTTCTTC.

Turning to this clonotype: A clone one base away is much larger, so this may be a read error. The gene calls are TRBV29-1 and TRBJ2-3; D perhaps matches TRBD2 (6 bases). The CDR3 runs 15 residues. CDR1 is SQVTM and CDR2 is ANQGSEA in the germline V gene. V was cut by 6 bases and J by 8 bases, with 24 bases left in between. The CDR3 loop reads CSVRRSSGGAGTQYF. As DNA, the CDR3 is TGCAGCGTACGACGCTCTAGTGGAGGGGCAGGTACGCAGTATTTT.

With respect to this clonotype: Without the conserved terminal phenylalanine or tryptophan, this CDR3 likely stems from a read error. The chain employs TRBV7-2 and TRBJ1-2; 8 bases map to TRBD1. CDR3 length: 15 residues. V lost 2 bases, J lost 4 bases, and 6 bases stayed unmatched. The germline V gene encodes CDR1 SGHTA and CDR2 FQGNSA. Written as DNA, the CDR3 is TGTACCAGCAGCTTAAGCACAGGGGGTAGCTATGGCTACACCCTC. Encoded protein: CTSSLSTGGSYGYTL.

Regarding this clonotype: Being one base from a much bigger clone, this may be a read error. This rearrangement joins TRBV11-2 to TRBJ2-4; D unclear. The CDR3 totals 12 residues. Germline V gene lookup returns CDR1 SGHAT and CDR2 FQNNGV. Here the CDR3 DNA reads TGTGCCGGCAGCTTAAACCCCGCCGACAAGTACTTC. Protein: CAGSLNPADKYF. The entire variable domain, with the rest obtained from reference TRBV11-2 and TRBJ2-4, is as follows: EAGVAQSPRYKIIEKRQSVAFWCNPISGHATLYWYQQILGQGPKLLIQFQNNGVVDDSQLPKDRFSAERLKGVDSTLKIQPAKLEDSAVYLCAGSLNPADKYFGAGTRLSVL.

The V call is TRBV28, the J call TRBJ2-4; possibly TRBD2 for D (6 bases). Between the trimmed V and J ends, which lost 5 bases and 8 bases, there was a span of 22 bases. CDR1 and CDR2 from the germline V gene are MDHEN and SYDVKM. The CDR3 has 16 amino acids. CDR3 loop: CASSNPGTSSTDIQYF. CDR3 coding DNA: TGTGCCAGCAGTAACCCCGGAACTAGCAGTACGGACATTCAGTACTTC.

As for this clonotype: It differs at one base from a far larger clone, so likely a read error. The chain links TRBV6-2 or TRBV6-3 to TRBJ2-1; D is ambiguous. CDR3 length: 13 amino acids. The germline CDR1 and CDR2 sequences are MNHEY and SVGEGT. Between the trimmed V and J ends, which lost 6 bases and 6 bases, there was a span of 12 bases. This CDR3 reads CASRALRPNEQFF. CDR3 bases: TGTGCCAGCAGGGCTTTGAGACCCAATGAGCAGTTCTTC.

This clonotype has a count of ten or more. The J gene is TRBJ2-3, the V gene TRBV28; D is possibly TRBD2 (6 bases). The germline CDR1 and CDR2 sequences are MDHEN and SYDVKM. V shed 3 bases and J shed 2 bases, with 12 bases lying between them. The CDR3 is 15 residues long. This CDR3 reads CASSFRLAHTDTQYF. In DNA form, the CDR3 reads TGTGCCAGCAGTTTCCGGCTAGCGCACACAGATACGCAGTATTTT.

This sequence joins TRBV15 and TRBJ1-5; TRBD1 matches at 8 bases. Per the germline V gene, CDR1 is LNHNV and CDR2 is YYDKDF (reference sequence). CDR3 length: 15 residues. V gave up 0 bases and J gave up 4 bases; unmatched junction bases: 2. In DNA, the CDR3 is TGTGCCACCAGCAGAGACAGGGGGCGAAATCAGCCCCAGCATTTT. This encodes CATSRDRGRNQPQHF.

V usage is TRBV19 and J usage is TRBJ2-2; D unresolved. Trimming took off 1 base at V and 5 bases at J, with 11 bases between the two ends. Germline values: CDR1 LNHDA, CDR2 SQIVND (reference sequence). The CDR3 totals 15 residues. The CDR3, as DNA: TGTGCCAGTAGTATAGTCCAGGCCCCGACCGGGGAGCTGTTTTTT. It specifies CASSIVQAPTGELFF.

Regarding this clonotype: Germline is not matched at one junction end, which may reflect a read error. The rearrangement uses TRBV28 and TRBJ2-5; D may be TRBD2 (5 bases). This CDR3 comprises 13 residues. Looked up from germline, CDR1 is MDHEN and CDR2 is SYDVKM. The CDR3 sequence: CASSSGIEETQYF. DNA of the CDR3: TGTGCCAGTAGTTCCGGGATAGAAGAGACCCAGTACTTC.

This clonotype has ten or more counts. The chain employs TRBV7-2 and TRBJ2-5; no definite D call. The CDR3 length is 14 residues. The germline gives CDR1 SGHTA, CDR2 FQGNSA. V gave up 5 bases and J gave up 5 bases, with 15 bases separating them. The CDR3 DNA reads TGTGCCAGCAGCCACTCCCGCGTAGGGGAGACCCAGTACTTC. It encodes CASSHSRVGETQYF.

Details on this clonotype: A much larger clone differs from this one at a single base, so this may be a read error. This sequence joins TRBV4-1 and TRBJ2-7; 9 bases map to TRBD1. CDR1 MGHRA and CDR2 YSYEKL come from the germline V gene. CDR3 length: 14 residues. Unmatched junction bases numbered 8, after V lost 6 bases and J lost 5 bases. The CDR3 is CASRSQGAGHEQYF. The CDR3 nucleotides read TGCGCCAGCAGATCACAGGGGGCTGGCCACGAGCAGTACTTC.

This clonotype was detected many times. V gene TRBV10-2 combines with J gene TRBJ2-7; D possibly matches TRBD1 or TRBD2 (5 bases each). V gave up 4 bases and J gave up 0 bases, with 13 bases separating them. The CDR3 totals 15 residues. Per germline, CDR1 WSHSY and CDR2 SAAADI. DNA of the CDR3: TGCGCCAGCAGTGTCCACGGGGCGAACTCCTACGAGCAGTACTTC. It yields the protein CASSVHGANSYEQYF.

A remark on this clonotype: The missing conserved phenylalanine or tryptophan at the end of this CDR3 makes a read error likely. The chain carries TRBV29-1 and TRBJ2-1; the D gene is possibly TRBD2 (5 bases). CDR1 and CDR2 (germline): SQVTM, ANQGSEA. The CDR3 covers 14 residues. V was trimmed by 5 bases and J by 4 bases, leaving 15 bases between them. DNA for the CDR3: TGCAGCGTTCGGGAAACGACGGGGTACAATGAGCAGTTCCTC. Translating gives CSVRETTGYNEQFL.

There are many counts of this clonotype. The chain couples TRBV20-1 to TRBJ2-1; possible D gene TRBD1, 6 bases. The CDR3 length is 18 residues. Looked up from germline, CDR1 is DFQATT and CDR2 is SNEGSKA (reference sequence). Trimming cost V 1 base and J 2 bases, with 21 bases left between them. CDR3 bases: TGCAGTGCTAGAGCACTAGAGTTCCGGGACATCCCCTACAATGAGCAGTTCTTC. It encodes CSARALEFRDIPYNEQFF.

This clonotype was recorded many times. The gene calls are TRBV28 and TRBJ2-2; 12 positions agree with TRBD1. J lost 6 bases, V lost 5 bases, and 10 bases had no gene match. Germline loops: CDR1 MDHEN, CDR2 SYDVKM. This CDR3 spans 17 amino acids. The CDR3, as DNA: TGTGCCAGCAGTCCGGGACAGGGGGCTCGGACGGCCGGGGAGCTGTTTTTT. It yields the protein CASSPGQGARTAGELFF. The entire variable domain, with the rest obtained from reference TRBV28 and TRBJ2-2, is as follows: DVKVTQSSRYLVKRTGEKVFLECVQDMDHENMFWYRQDPGLGLRLIYFSYDVKMKEKGDIPEGYSVSREKKERFSLILESASTNQTSMYLCASSPGQGARTAGELFFGEGSRLTVL.

This clonotype was detected ten times or more. The chain links TRBV20-1 to TRBJ2-3; D is possibly TRBD1 (6 bases). CDR1 and CDR2 (germline): DFQATT, SNEGSKA (reference sequence). Trimming removed 3 bases at V and 4 bases at J, with 11 bases between. The CDR3 length is 13 residues. CDR3 DNA sequence: TGCAGTGCTAGGGAAAGGGGGTCAGATACGCAGTATTTT. This gives the protein CSARERGSDTQYF.

This clonotype was picked up a small number of times. The chain combines TRBV7-2 with TRBJ2-3; D not certain. The CDR3 covers 13 residues. The V and J ends lost 4 bases and 2 bases respectively, with 7 bases between them. From germline, CDR1 is SGHTA and CDR2 FQGNSA. CDR3 in amino acids: CASSSDLTDTQYF. Written as DNA, the CDR3 is TGTGCCAGCAGCTCCGATCTCACAGATACGCAGTATTTT.

This clonotype was seen a few times. The rearrangement uses TRBV25-1 and TRBJ2-1; 7 nucleotides align to TRBD2. V shed 6 bases and J 16 bases; nucleotides not matched to a gene: 18. Germline V gene lookup returns CDR1 MGHDK and CDR2 SYGVNS. CDR3 length: 14 residues. CDR3 in amino acids: CASSHSFDAGAHFF. CDR3 DNA: TGTGCCAGCAGCCACTCATTTGATGCGGGAGCCCATTTCTTC.

This clonotype was counted ten times or more. The chain recombines TRBV7-9 with TRBJ2-3; 12 bases match TRBD2. Per germline, CDR1 SEHNR and CDR2 FQNEAQ (reference sequence). After removal of 5 bases from V and 6 bases from J, the junction contained 6 bases not matched to a gene. This CDR3 spans 15 amino acids. CDR3 in amino acids: CASSPRTSGTDTQYF. In DNA, the CDR3 is TGTGCCAGCAGCCCAAGGACTAGCGGGACCGATACGCAGTATTTT.

This clonotype was picked up many times. The rearrangement uses TRBV7-9 and TRBJ2-1; maybe TRBD1 (7 bases). The CDR3 sequence is 14 residues long. Germline CDR1 and CDR2: SEHNR and FQNEAQ (reference sequence). Trimming took 10 bases from V and 0 from J, leaving 13 bases between them. CDR3 protein: CATRGVSSYNEQFF. Here the CDR3 DNA reads TGTGCCACCAGGGGGGTGAGCTCCTACAATGAGCAGTTCTTC.